The 26 T cell receptor beta chains given below trace back to one sample, sequenced in a study of T cells expressing NK-cell markers (dated by TCRdb to 2019 to 2021). The library was prepared using 5' RACE. The listed sequencing device is Illumina HiSeq 2000. Following reprocessing of the reads by TCRdb, the data hold one row per CDR3 protein sequence and no DNA is available. The sample's own table lists 150,000 or so distinct CDR3 sequences. Approximately 17% of the sample goes to the ten largest clones. Sequences were obtained from blood T cells: a sorted CD56 or NKG2C T cell subset, CD4+ or CD8+ T cells, or bulk PBMC T cells (not recorded which). These receptors originate from a woman between 18 and 70 years old in good health.

This chain links TRBV7-9 with TRBJ2-2; TCRdb's assignment of TRBD2 cannot be checked, as there is no DNA. Germline V gene data show CDR1 as SEHNR and CDR2 as FQNEAQ (reference sequence). CDR3 length: 15 residues. CDR3 sequence reads: CASSLRDPAGGELFF.

J is TRBJ2-5 and V is TRBV5-4; checking the TCRdb D call of TRBD2 is not possible without DNA. This CDR3 spans 14 amino acids. Per the germline V gene, CDR1 is SGHNT and CDR2 is YYREEE (reference sequence). The CDR3 loop reads CASQGGLAEETQYF.

The chain employs TRBV30 and TRBJ2-5. The CDR3 is made up of 11 amino acids. Germline V gene data show CDR1 as GTSNPN and CDR2 as SVGIG (reference sequence). CDR3 residues: CAWSAEETQYF.

This chain connects TRBV20-1 to TRBJ2-2. Per the germline V gene, CDR1 is DFQATT and CDR2 is SNEGSKA (reference sequence). The CDR3 contains 14 residues. The CDR3 is CSTISSGNTGELFF.

CDR3 residues: CASSSGLDPDTQYF. The chain is built from TRBV28 and TRBJ2-3; TCRdb lists TRBD2, though no DNA is available to test this call. The CDR3 has 14 residues. CDR1 is MDHEN, CDR2 SYDVKM, per germline.

The V and J genes are TRBV3-1 and TRBJ2-7. The V gene's germline CDR1 is LGHDT and CDR2 YNNKEL (reference sequence). This CDR3 spans 12 amino acids. The CDR3 sequence: CASRGRNYEQYF.

J is TRBJ1-2 and V is TRBV20-1. Germline loops: CDR1 DFQATT, CDR2 SNEGSKA (reference sequence). This CDR3 spans 15 amino acids. The CDR3 spells CSARRDGVRSYGYTF.

V and J are TRBV15 and TRBJ1-1. CDR1 is LNHNV, CDR2 YYDKDF, per germline (reference sequence). The CDR3 consists of 13 residues. The CDR3 reads CATSRDLDSEAFF.

The V gene is TRBV29-1, the J gene TRBJ1-2. Germline V gene lookup returns CDR1 SQVTM and CDR2 ANQGSEA. The CDR3 sequence is 13 residues long. CDR3 loop: CSVRTPRHYGYTF. The full variable domain, rest sourced from reference TRBV29-1 and TRBJ1-2, is SAVISQKPSRDICQRGTSLTIQCQVDSQVTMMFWYRQQPGQSLTLIATANQGSEATYESGFVIDKFPISRPNLTFSTLTVSNMSPEDSSIYLCSVRTPRHYGYTFGSGTRLTVV.

This CDR3 reads CASSPTGVGNYGYTF. The chain is built from TRBV7-3 and TRBJ1-2; without DNA, the TCRdb call of TRBD1 cannot be checked. The V gene's germline CDR1 is SGHTA and CDR2 FQGTGA. The length of the CDR3 is 15 residues.

The chain combines TRBV15 with TRBJ2-5; the TCRdb D gene call, TRBD1, has no DNA to confirm it. The CDR3 sequence is 18 residues long. Germline V lookup: CDR1 LNHNV, CDR2 YYDKDF (reference sequence). CDR3 residues: CATSRDGAGARGQETQYF.

This chain uses TRBV12-3 or TRBV12-4 with TRBJ1-4; lacking DNA, the TRBD1 call made by TCRdb goes unchecked. The CDR3 spans 14 residues. The CDR3 region is CASSRDRGNEKLFF.

This chain connects TRBV3-1 to TRBJ2-1. Germline V gives CDR1 LGHDT, CDR2 YNNKEL (reference sequence). This CDR3 is 13 amino acids long. The CDR3: CASSQDRHNEQFF.

The CDR3 reads CASSQMGVAGGLGSSYEQYF. The chain uses TRBV4-1 and TRBJ2-7; TCRdb outputs TRBD2, but without DNA this stays unchecked. Looked up from germline, CDR1 is MGHRA and CDR2 is YSYEKL. The CDR3 extends over 20 amino acids.

The V gene is TRBV28, the J gene TRBJ2-2; no DNA is available, so the TRBD1 call from TCRdb remains unchecked. The CDR3 sequence is 15 residues long. Looked up from germline, CDR1 is MDHEN and CDR2 is SYDVKM. The CDR3 sequence is CASQRGGGGTGELFF. The full variable domain, rest sourced from reference TRBV28 and TRBJ2-2, is DVKVTQSSRYLVKRTGEKVFLECVQDMDHENMFWYRQDPGLGLRLIYFSYDVKMKEKGDIPEGYSVSREKKERFSLILESASTNQTSMYLCASQRGGGGTGELFFGEGSRLTVL.

The gene calls are TRBV2 and TRBJ2-6; TCRdb names TRBD1, which stays unverified in the absence of DNA. The germline V gene encodes CDR1 SNHLY and CDR2 FYNNEI. This CDR3 contains 21 residues. Here the CDR3 reads CASSPVTIVLGTNSGANVLTF.

The chain couples TRBV12-3 or TRBV12-4 to TRBJ1-1; there is no DNA to check the TCRdb D call of TRBD1. This CDR3 spans 15 amino acids. The CDR3 loop reads CASSLTPGPNTEAFF.

V usage is TRBV7-3 and J usage is TRBJ2-3; the D call of TRBD1 rests on TCRdb alone, since no DNA is present to check it. The CDR3 consists of 19 residues. The germline CDR1 and CDR2 sequences are SGHTA and FQGTGA. CDR3: CASSLERPGWRVHTDTQYF.

The rearrangement links TRBV20-1 to TRBJ2-5; TCRdb's assignment of TRBD2 cannot be checked, as there is no DNA. CDR3 length: 15 amino acids. CDR1 DFQATT and CDR2 SNEGSKA come from the germline V gene (reference sequence). CDR3 sequence reads: CSARFSGVYQETQYF.

The chain is built from TRBV11-2 and TRBJ2-3; TCRdb outputs TRBD2, but without DNA this stays unchecked. CDR1 is SGHAT, CDR2 FQNNGV, per germline. There are 17 residues in the CDR3. The CDR3 loop is CASSLDIAGAGEDTQYF.

The rearrangement links TRBV14 to TRBJ2-1; TCRdb's D gene call, TRBD1, goes unchecked for lack of DNA. Germline V gene data show CDR1 as SGHDN and CDR2 as FVKESK. CDR3 size: 14 residues. CDR3 region: CASSKRTGQNEQFF.

The rearrangement joins TRBV3-1 to TRBJ2-3; TCRdb reports TRBD1, a call that lacks DNA to check it against. The germline V gene encodes CDR1 LGHDT and CDR2 YNNKEL (reference sequence). The CDR3 loop spans 15 amino acids. The CDR3 sequence: CASSQRWTGTDTQYF.

The chain is built from TRBV28 and TRBJ2-7; TCRdb's D call of TRBD1 is untestable without DNA. The CDR3 runs to 14 residues. Germline assignment: CDR1 MDHEN and CDR2 SYDVKM. The CDR3 reads CASRSTGGYPEQYF.

The chain links TRBV20-1 to TRBJ2-3; TCRdb designates TRBD2, a call that cannot be tested without DNA. The CDR3 runs to 14 residues. Germline loops: CDR1 DFQATT, CDR2 SNEGSKA (reference sequence). The CDR3 spells CSALSGGNTDTQYF.

This rearrangement joins TRBV5-6 to TRBJ2-5. The CDR3 length is 14 residues. Per the germline V gene, CDR1 is SGHDT and CDR2 is YYEEEE. The CDR3 spells CASSLGGFQETQYF.

V gene TRBV7-8 combines with J gene TRBJ2-3; without DNA, the TCRdb call of TRBD1 cannot be checked. Germline V CDR1 and CDR2: SGHVS, FQNEAQ. The CDR3 loop spans 18 amino acids. CDR3 loop: CASSHPGDLGWLADTQYF.